This TCR beta chain appears in the sequencing data of a study of molecular identifiers for immune sequencing clone quantification. The use of previously described methods and listed TCR primers produced the bulk TCR libraries. Using its own MiXCR run on the PCR reads, TCRdb lists one record per CDR3 protein. The table lists about 320,000 distinct CDR3 sequences, roughly 23% of them singletons, with 0.65% to 0.95% in the top ten. This CDR3 has 14 amino acids. Concerning this clonotype itself: It may be a read error: a sequence one base away is much more abundant.

The V call is TRBV5-3, the J call TRBJ2-5, with 7 bases fitting TRBD1. The DNA matches TRBJ2-7 better at its end, which makes the J call doubtful. TRBV5-3 is given ORF status, its function remaining uncertain. Sequenced: naive CD8+ T cells from blood, with Jurkat cell RNA spiked in. The subset was: FACS-sorted CD8+CD4-CCR7+CD45RA+ naive T cells. This TCR came from a human donor in good health. Some libraries in this study had Jurkat cell RNA spiked in. CDR3 sequence: CVSSLGDRSYEQYF. Written as DNA, the CDR3 is TGTGTCAGCAGCTTGGGGGACAGATCCTACGAGCAGTACTTC.